This T cell receptor beta chain is from a study of blood T cell repertoires in COVID-19. Study as a whole: Samples taken during acute and convalescent COVID-19 were collected in the United States, Italy and Spain.

This CDR3 comprises 14 residues. Germline values: CDR1 MGHRA, CDR2 YSYEKL. The junction had 1 base not matched to a gene; V was cut back by 0 bases and J by 6 bases. Assay: immunoSEQ multiplex PCR; the TCRdb copy retains only in-frame clones and omits some. The sample has hundreds of thousands of clones; around 85% are singletons. Points on this clone: Other DNA sequences in the same sample also yield this CDR3.

Grouping used clinical history reported by participants in a survey and questionnaire. Participants in the exposed group had met a COVID-19 case in the 2 weeks before joining the study. The sequencing input was PBMCs or T cells enriched from blood (not recorded which). The J gene is TRBJ2-2, the V gene TRBV4-1, with 7 bases identical to TRBD1. This TCR came from a woman aged 25 to 39 who had been exposed to COVID-19. Written as DNA, the CDR3 is TGCGCCAGCAGCCAAGAGCAGGGGGCCGGGGAGCTGTTTTTT. Translated, it gives CASSQEQGAGELFF.